The rows below give T cell receptor beta chains drawn from one sample of a study of T cell responses to AZD1222 COVID-19 vaccine. Measured with immunoSEQ multiplex PCR; TCRdb has only the in-frame clones, and not every one. The data show over 110,000 clones, around nine tenths seen once. Here the sequenced sample was peripheral blood, taken 28 days after the second AZD1222 dose. The receptors originated from an adult who received the AZD1222 COVID-19 vaccine. The CDR3 runs from the conserved cysteine through the conserved F or W. The D gene is left open where the match is weak. Expanded clones get a size class; other rows say once, few or many, or leave the size out.

d_call: -; j_call: TRBJ1-2; v_call: TRBV5-4; clone_size: -; cdr3_nt: TGTGCCAGCAGCTTGTTTTTCTATGGCTACACCTTC; cdr3_aa: CASSLFFYGYTF
d_call: TRBD1; j_call: TRBJ2-2; v_call: TRBV13; clone_size: -; cdr3_nt: TGTGCCAGCAGCGCTAGACAGGGTAGGACCGGGGAGCTGTTTTTT; cdr3_aa: CASSARQGRTGELFF
d_call: TRBD2; j_call: TRBJ2-5; v_call: TRBV24-1; clone_size: -; cdr3_nt: TGTGCCACCAGTGATTTGGGTAGCGGGGGGAGAGAGACCCAGTACTTC; cdr3_aa: CATSDLGSGGRETQYF
d_call: TRBD2; j_call: TRBJ2-3; v_call: TRBV7-2; clone_size: -; cdr3_nt: TGTGCCAGCAGCCGGACTGGACTAGCGGTTACTTACACAGATACGCAGTATTTT; cdr3_aa: CASSRTGLAVTYTDTQYF
d_call: TRBD2; j_call: TRBJ2-1; v_call: TRBV9; clone_size: once; cdr3_nt: TGTGCCAGCAGCGTAGCTTTGGGTAGCGGGCGCTCTTACAATGAGCAGTTCTTC; cdr3_aa: CASSVALGSGRSYNEQFF
d_call: TRBD1; j_call: TRBJ1-2; v_call: TRBV2; clone_size: -; cdr3_nt: TGTGCCAGCAGGGAGGGACAGATCTATGGCTACACCTTC; cdr3_aa: CASREGQIYGYTF
d_call: TRBD1; j_call: TRBJ1-2; v_call: TRBV24-1; clone_size: few; cdr3_nt: TGTGCCACCAGTGACTGGACAGGGGGCCATGGCTACACCTTC; cdr3_aa: CATSDWTGGHGYTF
d_call: TRBD1; j_call: TRBJ1-4; v_call: TRBV6-5; clone_size: -; cdr3_nt: TGTGCCAGCGACCGGGGGACAGATGAAAAACTGTTTTTT; cdr3_aa: CASDRGTDEKLFF
d_call: TRBD2; j_call: TRBJ2-7; v_call: TRBV7-9; clone_size: -; cdr3_nt: TGTGCCAGCAGCGAGGGACTAGCGGCCTCCTACGAGCAGTACTTC; cdr3_aa: CASSEGLAASYEQYF
d_call: -; j_call: TRBJ1-5; v_call: TRBV6-1; clone_size: -; cdr3_nt: TGTGCCAGCAGTGACAGGGTCCGAGGGGGCAATCAGCCCCAGCATTTT; cdr3_aa: CASSDRVRGGNQPQHF
d_call: TRBD1; j_call: TRBJ1-4; v_call: TRBV10-3; clone_size: -; cdr3_nt: TGTGCCATCAGTGAGGCGGGACAGGGGTCACAAGAAAAACTGTTTTTT; cdr3_aa: CAISEAGQGSQEKLFF
d_call: TRBD1; j_call: TRBJ1-5; v_call: TRBV28; clone_size: -; cdr3_nt: TGTGCCAGCAGACAAGCGGACAGGGTCAATCAGCCCCAGCATTTT; cdr3_aa: CASRQADRVNQPQHF
d_call: -; j_call: TRBJ1-4; v_call: TRBV7-9; clone_size: once; cdr3_nt: TGTGCCAGCAGCGGAGGGTGGGGGTATGAAAAACTGTTTTTT; cdr3_aa: CASSGGWGYEKLFF
d_call: TRBD1; j_call: TRBJ2-1; v_call: TRBV4-2; clone_size: few; cdr3_nt: TGTGCCAGCAGCCTCGGGACAGGGAGAAATGAGCAGTTCTTC; cdr3_aa: CASSLGTGRNEQFF
d_call: -; j_call: TRBJ1-5; v_call: TRBV18; clone_size: -; cdr3_nt: TGTGCCAGCTCGCCATTCGACAAGCCCAATCAGCCCCAGCATTTT; cdr3_aa: CASSPFDKPNQPQHF
d_call: -; j_call: TRBJ1-1; v_call: TRBV7-2; clone_size: -; cdr3_nt: TGTGCCAGCAGCTTCGGACGGGACACTGAAGCTTTCTTT; cdr3_aa: CASSFGRDTEAFF
d_call: TRBD1; j_call: TRBJ1-1; v_call: TRBV5-1; clone_size: -; cdr3_nt: TGCGCCAGCAGGTACGGACAGGGGGTCACTGAAGCTTTCTTT; cdr3_aa: CASRYGQGVTEAFF
d_call: -; j_call: TRBJ2-1; v_call: TRBV20-1; clone_size: -; cdr3_nt: TGCAGTGCTAGTCCCAGTCGCTATTACAATGAGCAGTTCTTC; cdr3_aa: CSASPSRYYNEQFF
d_call: TRBD2; j_call: TRBJ2-7; v_call: TRBV3-1/TRBV3-2; clone_size: -; cdr3_nt: TGTGCCAGCAGCCAAGGGACTAGCGGAATCTACGAGCAGTACTTC; cdr3_aa: CASSQGTSGIYEQYF
d_call: -; j_call: TRBJ2-5; v_call: TRBV18; clone_size: -; cdr3_nt: TGTGCCAGCTCACCCCCGGCAAAGCCAGAGACCCAGTACTTC; cdr3_aa: CASSPPAKPETQYF
d_call: -; j_call: TRBJ2-5; v_call: TRBV3-1/TRBV3-2; clone_size: -; cdr3_nt: TGTGCCAGCAGCCGTGTGTCGGGGAGGAGGGAGACCCAGTACTTC; cdr3_aa: CASSRVSGRRETQYF
d_call: -; j_call: TRBJ1-1; v_call: TRBV28; clone_size: -; cdr3_nt: TGTGCCAGCAGTTCCGGGAGGGGTCTGAACACTGAAGCTTTCTTT; cdr3_aa: CASSSGRGLNTEAFF
d_call: -; j_call: TRBJ1-1; v_call: TRBV7-8; clone_size: -; cdr3_nt: TGTGCCAGCAGCTTAGGGATCGGGGGAAGGAACACTGAAGCTTTCTTT; cdr3_aa: CASSLGIGGRNTEAFF
d_call: -; j_call: TRBJ1-4; v_call: TRBV7-9; clone_size: -; cdr3_nt: TGTGCCAGCAGCTTAGCCTGGGACGGACCGACTAATGAAAAACTGTTTTTT; cdr3_aa: CASSLAWDGPTNEKLFF
d_call: -; j_call: TRBJ1-5; v_call: TRBV10-3; clone_size: -; cdr3_nt: TGTGCCACCAAGCCGTACGAGAATCAGCCCCAGCATTTT; cdr3_aa: CATKPYENQPQHF
d_call: -; j_call: TRBJ1-1; v_call: TRBV5-4; clone_size: -; cdr3_nt: TGTGCCAGCCGGGCCGGGCGGAACACTGAAGCTTTCTTT; cdr3_aa: CASRAGRNTEAFF
d_call: TRBD2; j_call: TRBJ2-7; v_call: TRBV10-2; clone_size: -; cdr3_nt: TGCGCCAGCAGTGAGTCCCTACTAGCGGGAGAGCACGAGCAGTACTTC; cdr3_aa: CASSESLLAGEHEQYF
d_call: -; j_call: TRBJ1-2; v_call: TRBV6-2/TRBV6-3; clone_size: once; cdr3_nt: TGTGCCAGCAGTTACAGCGGCCACAGGGTACGGGTTGACTATGGCTACACCTTC; cdr3_aa: CASSYSGHRVRVDYGYTF
d_call: -; j_call: TRBJ1-1; v_call: TRBV30; clone_size: once; cdr3_nt: TGTGCCTGGAGACGGCTCTTGGCTTTCTTT; cdr3_aa: CAWRRLLAFF
d_call: TRBD1; j_call: TRBJ2-5; v_call: TRBV27; clone_size: -; cdr3_nt: TGTGCCAGCAGTTTCCAGGGGGCGCGAGAGACCCAGTACTTC; cdr3_aa: CASSFQGARETQYF
d_call: -; j_call: TRBJ1-1; v_call: TRBV27; clone_size: -; cdr3_nt: TGTGCCAGCAGCCCCATTGTCAACAGGGAGGACACTGAAGCTTTCTTT; cdr3_aa: CASSPIVNREDTEAFF
d_call: -; j_call: TRBJ1-2; v_call: TRBV9; clone_size: -; cdr3_nt: TGTGCCAGCAGCGTAGATGTAATGGCAGGGACCTATGGCTACACCTTC; cdr3_aa: CASSVDVMAGTYGYTF
d_call: TRBD2; j_call: TRBJ2-2; v_call: TRBV6-4; clone_size: -; cdr3_nt: TGTGCCAGCAGAACTAGCGGGAGAAGCACCGGGGAGCTGTTTTTT; cdr3_aa: CASRTSGRSTGELFF
d_call: TRBD1; j_call: TRBJ2-5; v_call: TRBV28; clone_size: -; cdr3_nt: TGTGCCAGCAGTTTCGGGGACAGGGGAGAGACCCAGTACTTC; cdr3_aa: CASSFGDRGETQYF
d_call: -; j_call: TRBJ1-1; v_call: TRBV5-8; clone_size: -; cdr3_nt: TGTGCCAGCAGCTTCTTGGGGGTAATCAGGCTATTGAACACTGAAGCTTTCTTT; cdr3_aa: CASSFLGVIRLLNTEAFF
d_call: TRBD1; j_call: TRBJ1-3; v_call: TRBV19; clone_size: -; cdr3_nt: TGTGCCAGTAGTGAGGGGCAATTCGTTTGGTCCCGGACAGGACCGAGCTCTGGAAACACCATATATTTT; cdr3_aa: CASSEGQFVWSRTGPSSGNTIYF
d_call: -; j_call: TRBJ1-3; v_call: TRBV3-1/TRBV3-2; clone_size: once; cdr3_nt: TGTGCCAGCAGCCAAGAAACAGGCTACTCTGGAAACACCATATATTTT; cdr3_aa: CASSQETGYSGNTIYF
d_call: -; j_call: TRBJ1-1; v_call: TRBV6-5; clone_size: -; cdr3_nt: TGTGCCAGCAGCGTTGGTCGGACTGAAGCTTTCTTT; cdr3_aa: CASSVGRTEAFF
d_call: -; j_call: TRBJ2-3; v_call: TRBV27; clone_size: -; cdr3_nt: TGTGCCAGCAGTACAGAGGGTAGAGGGCAGTATTTT; cdr3_aa: CASSTEGRGQYF
d_call: -; j_call: TRBJ2-1; v_call: TRBV5-1; clone_size: once; cdr3_nt: TGCGCCAGCAGCTTGGACGGGAAACCCTACAATGAGCAGTTCTTC; cdr3_aa: CASSLDGKPYNEQFF
d_call: -; j_call: TRBJ1-3; v_call: TRBV28; clone_size: once; cdr3_nt: TGTGCCAGCAGTCTACAGACCTCTGGAAACACCATATATTTT; cdr3_aa: CASSLQTSGNTIYF
d_call: -; j_call: TRBJ1-4; v_call: TRBV18; clone_size: -; cdr3_nt: TGTGCCAGCTCACCACGGGGGCGGGAAACTAATGAAAAACTGTTTTTT; cdr3_aa: CASSPRGRETNEKLFF
d_call: TRBD1; j_call: TRBJ2-2; v_call: TRBV13; clone_size: -; cdr3_nt: TGTGCCAGCAGCCCCCCCCAGGGGGACACCGGGGAGCTGTTTTTT; cdr3_aa: CASSPPQGDTGELFF
d_call: -; j_call: TRBJ1-1; v_call: TRBV7-2; clone_size: -; cdr3_nt: TGTGCCAGCAGCCTCTGGGGCAGTATGAACACTGAAGCTTTCTTT; cdr3_aa: CASSLWGSMNTEAFF
d_call: -; j_call: TRBJ1-3; v_call: TRBV30; clone_size: -; cdr3_nt: TGTGCCTGGAGTCAGGGTGTCTCTGGAAACACCATATATTTT; cdr3_aa: CAWSQGVSGNTIYF
d_call: -; j_call: TRBJ2-2; v_call: TRBV3-1/TRBV3-2; clone_size: -; cdr3_nt: TGTGCCAGCAGGCCCCCGGACAGAGAATACACCGGGGAGCTGTTTTTT; cdr3_aa: CASRPPDREYTGELFF
d_call: TRBD1; j_call: TRBJ1-4; v_call: TRBV4-1; clone_size: -; cdr3_nt: TGCGCCAGCAGCCGGGACAGGGACGCAACTAATGAAAAACTGTTTTTT; cdr3_aa: CASSRDRDATNEKLFF
d_call: -; j_call: TRBJ2-2; v_call: TRBV18; clone_size: once; cdr3_nt: TGTGCCAGCTCACAGACGGAAGGTCGGCCGGTCGGGGAGCTGTTTTTT; cdr3_aa: CASSQTEGRPVGELFF
d_call: TRBD1; j_call: TRBJ1-1; v_call: TRBV7-9; clone_size: -; cdr3_nt: TGTGCCAGCAGCCCGCTAAGAGGCAGGGGGCGATTGACTGAAGCTTTCTTT; cdr3_aa: CASSPLRGRGRLTEAFF
d_call: -; j_call: TRBJ2-3; v_call: TRBV19; clone_size: -; cdr3_nt: TGTGCCAGTAGTATGGCCCTTCACAGATATAGTACGCAGTATTTT; cdr3_aa: CASSMALHRYSTQYF
d_call: -; j_call: TRBJ1-1; v_call: TRBV10-1; clone_size: -; cdr3_nt: TGCGCCAGCAGGCGGGCGGCAATGGACACTGAAGCTTTCTTT; cdr3_aa: CASRRAAMDTEAFF
d_call: -; j_call: TRBJ2-5; v_call: TRBV18; clone_size: -; cdr3_nt: TGTGCCAGCTCACCAGGAGCGTTGTGGCAGACCCAGTACTTC; cdr3_aa: CASSPGALWQTQYF
d_call: TRBD2; j_call: TRBJ2-3; v_call: TRBV5-1; clone_size: -; cdr3_nt: TGCGCCAGCCGCCTTTCGGGGGGTTACACAGATACGCAGTATTTT; cdr3_aa: CASRLSGGYTDTQYF
d_call: -; j_call: TRBJ2-2; v_call: TRBV19; clone_size: once; cdr3_nt: TGTGCCAGTAGTGACCCGGCGAACACCGGGGAGCTGTTTTTT; cdr3_aa: CASSDPANTGELFF
d_call: -; j_call: TRBJ1-2; v_call: TRBV12-3/TRBV12-4; clone_size: -; cdr3_nt: TGTGCCAGCAGCGGCGGTAGCTATGGCTACACCTTC; cdr3_aa: CASSGGSYGYTF